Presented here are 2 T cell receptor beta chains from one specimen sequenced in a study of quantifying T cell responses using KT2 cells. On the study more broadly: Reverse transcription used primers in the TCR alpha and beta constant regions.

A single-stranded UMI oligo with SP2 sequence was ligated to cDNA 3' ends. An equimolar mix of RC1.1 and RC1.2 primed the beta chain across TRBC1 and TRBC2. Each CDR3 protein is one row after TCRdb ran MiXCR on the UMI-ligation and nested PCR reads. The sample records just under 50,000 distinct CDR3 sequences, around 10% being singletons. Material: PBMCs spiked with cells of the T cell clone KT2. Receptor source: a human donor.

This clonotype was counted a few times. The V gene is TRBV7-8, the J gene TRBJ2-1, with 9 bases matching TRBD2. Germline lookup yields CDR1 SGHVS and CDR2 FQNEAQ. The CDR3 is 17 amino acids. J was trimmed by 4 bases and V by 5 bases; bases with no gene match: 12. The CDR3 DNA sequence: TGTGCCAGCAGCCCTCCATGGGCGGGAGGGACTTACAATGAGCAGTTCTTC. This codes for CASSPPWAGGTYNEQFF.

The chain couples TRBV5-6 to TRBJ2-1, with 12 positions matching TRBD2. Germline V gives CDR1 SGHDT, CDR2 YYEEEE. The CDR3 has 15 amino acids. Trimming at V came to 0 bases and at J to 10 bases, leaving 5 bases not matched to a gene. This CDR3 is CASSLALAGGREQFF. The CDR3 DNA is TGTGCCAGCAGCTTGGCCCTAGCGGGAGGGAGGGAGCAGTTCTTC.